This T cell receptor beta chain appears in the sequencing data of a study of T-cell reconstitution after alpha-beta-depleted transplantation in children. Library preparation (for TCRbeta) was performed with unique molecular identifiers. From the PCR reads, TCRdb called clonotypes with MiXCR, one entry per CDR3 protein. The data show 450,000 to 550,000 distinct CDR3 sequences, roughly an eighth seen once. Study findings and constraints: Alpha-beta T cells present about two months after transplant were reported to originate from several hundred expanded graft clones. For some patients, TCRbeta diversity was high at day 60 because of recipient T cells and thymic progenitors that survived. The main origin of T-cell counts and diversity one year after transplant was newly produced T cells.

This clonotype was counted many times. The antigen is not known. The sequencing here drew on PBMCs, mostly from graft donor cells, taken 180 days after TCRalphabeta/CD19-depleted stem cell transplant. The clonotype originates from a female patient under 10 years old who had a stem cell transplant for aplastic anemia, so the T cells may come from the graft donor.

The CDR3 sequence is CSVEEGQVNIQYF. The CDR3 DNA reads TGCAGCGTTGAAGAGGGACAAGTAAACATTCAGTACTTC. The V and J genes are TRBV29-1 and TRBJ2-4, with D possibly being TRBD1 (6 bases). Trimming left V 0 bases short and J 6 bases short, with 9 bases between. Germline CDR1 reads SQVTM; CDR2 reads ANQGSEA. CDR3 length: 13 residues. The full variable domain, rest sourced from reference TRBV29-1 and TRBJ2-4, is SAVISQKPSRDICQRGTSLTIQCQVDSQVTMMFWYRQQPGQSLTLIATANQGSEATYESGFVIDKFPISRPNLTFSTLTVSNMSPEDSSIYLCSVEEGQVNIQYFGAGTRLSVL.